What follows are 18 T cell receptor beta chains derived from one specimen sequenced in a study of blood T cell repertoires in COVID-19. Sequencing used immunoSEQ multiplex PCR; TCRdb keeps in-frame clones, though not all of them. This sample has 57,000 or so clones, with approximately 83% found just once. The specimen sequenced was peripheral blood. The receptors derive from a human donor in a cohort sampled during active COVID-19.

This clone was seen a few times. This chain links TRBV5-4 with TRBJ2-7, with 8 bases lining up with TRBD2. The CDR3 runs 15 residues. The germline CDR1 and CDR2 sequences are SGHNT and YYREEE (reference sequence). V lost 3 bases to trimming and J lost 6 bases; unmatched junction nucleotides: 11. The CDR3: CASSSGGSGSSEQYF. The CDR3 DNA is TGTGCCAGCAGCTCGGGGGGGAGCGGGAGCTCCGAGCAGTACTTC.

V and J are TRBV4-2 and TRBJ2-1; 12 bases align to TRBD2. CDR1 and CDR2 (germline): LGHNA, YNFKEQ. After removal of 4 bases from V and 5 bases from J, the junction contained 3 bases not matched to a gene. The CDR3 contains 15 residues. The CDR3 spells CASSPTSGSNNEQFF. Written as DNA, the CDR3 is TGTGCCAGCAGCCCGACTAGCGGGAGCAACAATGAGCAGTTCTTC.

The chain has TRBV18 and TRBJ2-6; 9 bases map to TRBD1. Germline V lookup: CDR1 KGHSH, CDR2 LQKENI. There are 19 residues in the CDR3. Trimming took 3 bases from V and 4 from J; bases not matched to a gene: 13. The CDR3 sequence is CASSPLTGTGFTGANVLTF. The CDR3 DNA follows: TGTGCCAGCTCACCTTTAACCGGGACAGGGTTTACCGGGGCCAACGTCCTGACTTTC.

The rearrangement links TRBV23-1 to TRBJ1-1; TRBD1 matches at 8 bases. TRBV23-1 is an ORF; its function is uncertain. Germline trimming cut 0 bases from V and 6 bases from J; bases unmatched to any gene: 3. The CDR3 sequence is 14 residues long. Here the CDR3 DNA reads TGCGCCAGCAGTCAATCGGGCAGGGGGCCTGAAGCTTTCTTT. It codes for CASSQSGRGPEAFF.

V is TRBV5-1 and J is TRBJ2-3; a weak D match, TRBD2 (5 bases). CDR1 is SGHRS and CDR2 is YFSETQ in the germline V gene. Deletions cut 3 bases from V and 9 bases from J, with 14 bases between. The CDR3 length is 13 residues. CDR3 residues: CASSSVAGETQYF. CDR3 coding DNA: TGCGCCAGCAGCTCAGTGGCCGGGGAGACGCAGTATTTT.

This chain links TRBV25-1 with TRBJ1-1, with TRBD1 matching 9 bases. V lost 2 bases and J lost 3; bases outside the gene matches: 1. CDR1 is MGHDK and CDR2 is SYGVNS in the germline V gene. The CDR3 extends over 14 amino acids. The CDR3 sequence is CASSEHRGHTEAFF. CDR3 bases: TGTGCCAGCAGTGAACACAGGGGGCACACTGAAGCTTTCTTT.

V usage is TRBV10-2 and J usage is TRBJ2-7; TRBD1 matches at 9 bases. The CDR3 is made up of 15 amino acids. The V gene's germline CDR1 is WSHSY and CDR2 SAAADI. V shed 6 bases and J 3 bases; nucleotides not matched to a gene: 9. The CDR3 region has the DNA TGCGCCAGCAGCGACTCCGGGACAGGGAACTACGAGCAGTACTTC. This encodes CASSDSGTGNYEQYF.

CDR3 sequence reads: CVRSLATDRKKNTGELFF. The CDR3 bases are TGTGTCAGAAGCTTAGCGACGGACAGAAAAAAAAACACCGGGGAGCTGTTTTTT. The rearrangement joins TRBV7-5 to TRBJ2-2; the table names TRBD1, a call not compared with the DNA. TRBV7-5 is assigned pseudogene status. The length of the CDR3 is 18 residues.

The V call is TRBV27, the J call TRBJ1-2; 9 bases match TRBD1. CDR3 length equals 13 residues. The V gene end was trimmed by 8 bases and the J gene end by 2 bases; junction bases not matched to a gene: 3. Germline lookup yields CDR1 MNHEY and CDR2 SMNVEV (reference sequence). This CDR3 is CASCGQGNYGYTF. In DNA form, the CDR3 reads TGTGCCAGCTGCGGACAGGGGAACTATGGCTACACCTTC.

The chain combines TRBV19 with TRBJ2-5; 7 bases match TRBD1. V lost 8 bases, J lost 2 bases, and 11 bases stayed unmatched. The V gene's germline CDR1 is LNHDA and CDR2 SQIVND (reference sequence). The CDR3 contains 15 residues. The CDR3 DNA sequence: TGTGCCAGTCGGCACACAGGGGCTTATCAAGAGACCCAGTACTTC. This encodes CASRHTGAYQETQYF.

In this sample, this clone turned up a few times. J is TRBJ2-1 and V is TRBV7-9; 7 bases line up with TRBD1. Germline-derived CDR1 and CDR2 are SEHNR and FQNEAQ (reference sequence). The CDR3 contains 13 residues. V shed 2 bases, J shed 7 bases, and the junction held 2 bases outside the gene matches. The CDR3 spells CASSLTRGNEQFF. The CDR3 nucleotides read TGTGCCAGCAGCTTAACCAGGGGGAATGAGCAGTTCTTC. Supplemented by reference TRBV7-9 and TRBJ2-1, the full variable domain reads DTGVSQNPRHKITKRGQNVTFRCDPISEHNRLYWYRQTLGQGPEFLTYFQNEAQLEKSRLLSDRFSAERPKGSFSTLEIQRTEQGDSAMYLCASSLTRGNEQFFGPGTRLTVL.

V and J are TRBV10-3 and TRBJ2-7, with TRBD1 matching 10 bases. The trim removed 10 bases at V and 4 bases at J, leaving 7 bases unmatched. This CDR3 region has 13 residues. Germline CDR1 ENHRY, CDR2 SYGVKD. The CDR3 nucleotides read TGTGCCACGGCCGGGACAGGGGTTTACGAGCAGTACTTC. It codes for CATAGTGVYEQYF.

This clone appeared a single time. V usage is TRBV3-1 (or the pseudogene TRBV3-2) and J usage is TRBJ2-5; D is possibly TRBD1 (6 bases). V was trimmed by 6 bases and J by 1 base, leaving 15 bases between them. The V gene's germline CDR1 is LGHDT and CDR2 YNNKEL (reference sequence). The CDR3 extends over 15 amino acids. CDR3 sequence reads: CASSTWARGQETQYF. Here the CDR3 DNA reads TGTGCCAGCAGTACGTGGGCCAGGGGCCAAGAGACCCAGTACTTC.

DNA for the CDR3: TGTGCCAGCAGGGACGGGAGGTCCTACGAGCAGTACTTC. Protein product: CASRDGRSYEQYF. This chain uses TRBV27 with TRBJ2-7, with 7 nucleotides matching TRBD2. Germline V lookup: CDR1 MNHEY, CDR2 SMNVEV (reference sequence). J was trimmed by 1 base and V by 6 bases; bases with no gene match: 3. The CDR3 spans 13 residues.

The V call is TRBV7-2, the J call TRBJ1-1; D is unclear. The CDR3 runs 12 residues. CDR1 is SGHTA, CDR2 FQGNSA, per germline. The V and J ends lost 4 bases and 10 bases respectively, with 13 bases between them. CDR3 DNA: TGTGCCAGCAGCTCGGCCTTGGGCACAGCTTTCTTT. It encodes CASSSALGTAFF.

The chain links TRBV6-6 to TRBJ1-5; maybe TRBD1 (5 bases). The germline CDR1 and CDR2 sequences are MNHNY and SVGAGI (reference sequence). V lost 6 bases and J 0 bases, leaving 12 bases between the germline ends. The CDR3 length is 15 residues. DNA for the CDR3: TGTGCCAGCAGAAGGGGCGGGGGTAGCAATCAGCCCCAGCATTTT. Translation: CASRRGGGSNQPQHF.

The rearrangement joins TRBV29-1 to TRBJ2-2; perhaps TRBD1 as D (6 bases). There are 14 residues in the CDR3. V gave up 4 bases and J gave up 7 bases, with 16 bases separating them. The germline V gene encodes CDR1 SQVTM and CDR2 ANQGSEA. The CDR3 nucleotides are TGCAGCGTTGGGGACACTGGTAGGATCGGGGAGCTGTTTTTT. Translated: CSVGDTGRIGELFF.

The V call is TRBV10-1, the J call TRBJ1-1; D gene ambiguous. In germline, CDR1 is WNHNN, CDR2 SYGVQD (reference sequence). V was pared by 0 bases and J by 1 base, with 9 bases between. This CDR3 contains 15 residues. CDR3 loop: CASSESREGNTEAFF. The DNA for the CDR3 is TGCGCCAGCAGTGAGTCGAGGGAGGGGAACACTGAAGCTTTCTTT.